This T cell receptor beta chain was captured by sequencing in a study of blood T cell repertoires in COVID-19. The method was immunoSEQ multiplex PCR; TCRdb's version includes in-frame clones alone and lacks a portion of them. This table has 200,000 to 250,000 clones, 83% appearing once. V lost 6 bases to trimming and J lost 0 bases, with 12 bases between them. Germline V gives CDR1 SGHTS, CDR2 YDEGEE. The CDR3 has 14 amino acids. Clinical history as reported by participants underpinned cohort assignment. The sequence was obtained from a middle-aged woman who had been exposed to COVID-19. Sequencing was performed on PBMCs or T cells enriched from blood (not recorded which). This sequence joins TRBV5-8 and TRBJ1-1; weak D call: TRBD1 (6 bases). CDR3 sequence reads: CASNPGQLNTEAFF. As DNA, the CDR3 is TGTGCCAGCAACCCGGGACAATTGAACACTGAAGCTTTCTTT.